The 9 T cell receptor beta chains reported below all come from one sample, sequenced in a study of T cell responses to AZD1222 COVID-19 vaccine. Sequenced by immunoSEQ multiplex PCR; TCRdb stores in-frame clones only, minus some. The profile covers more than 120,000 clones, with just over 90% appearing a single time and approximately 5% taken by the ten largest. The specimen comprised peripheral blood, sampled on day 0 of AZD1222 vaccination. The receptors were gathered from an adult in good health.

This chain connects TRBV11-2 to TRBJ2-3; 7 bases are a match to TRBD2. Germline V CDR1 and CDR2: SGHAT, FQNNGV. V lost 1 base, J lost 4 bases, and 2 bases stayed unmatched. The CDR3 spans 14 residues. The CDR3 is CASSLGLASDTQYF. CDR3 sequence (DNA): TGTGCCAGCAGCTTAGGACTAGCTTCAGATACGCAGTATTTT.

The chain couples TRBV11-2 to TRBJ2-3, with 11 nucleotides matching TRBD2. J lost 7 bases, V lost 1 base, and 10 bases had no gene match. Germline CDR1 and CDR2: SGHAT and FQNNGV. This CDR3 comprises 17 residues. DNA for the CDR3: TGTGCCAGCAGCTTAGCACTAGCGGGAGTTGTTAGGAATACGCAGTATTTT. Translated, it gives CASSLALAGVVRNTQYF. The full variable domain, rest sourced from reference TRBV11-2 and TRBJ2-3, is EAGVAQSPRYKIIEKRQSVAFWCNPISGHATLYWYQQILGQGPKLLIQFQNNGVVDDSQLPKDRFSAERLKGVDSTLKIQPAKLEDSAVYLCASSLALAGVVRNTQYFGPGTRLTVL.

The chain recombines TRBV4-3 with TRBJ1-5; TRBD1 might be the D (5 bases). The CDR3 has 14 residues. With 4 bases removed from V and 6 bases from J, the gap between germline ends came to 13 bases. Germline V gene sequence: CDR1 LGHNA, CDR2 YSLEER. CDR3 bases: TGCGCCAGCAGCCCGCGGGGCGGGATTCAGCCCCAGCATTTT. This gives the protein CASSPRGGIQPQHF.

This chain joins TRBV5-1 and TRBJ1-2, with D hard to call. The V end lost 1 base, the J end lost 10 bases, and 14 bases lay between the germline ends. Germline lookup yields CDR1 SGHRS and CDR2 YFSETQ. The CDR3 spans 13 residues. The CDR3 sequence: CASSLIALGDYTF. CDR3 DNA sequence: TGCGCCAGCAGCTTGATCGCCCTCGGGGACTACACCTTC.

The chain is built from TRBV6-5 and TRBJ1-1, with D possibly matching TRBD1 (5 bases). The CDR3 spans 13 residues. Trimming stripped 5 bases from V and 2 bases from J, with 9 bases between. Germline CDR1 MNHEY, CDR2 SVGAGI. The CDR3 DNA follows: TGTGCCAGCAGTCCAGGGAGAAACACTGAAGCTTTCTTT. Amino acid sequence: CASSPGRNTEAFF.

The chain uses TRBV7-8 and TRBJ1-2, with TRBD1 matching over 8 bases. The CDR3 is 16 residues long. Trimming at V came to 1 base and at J to 4 bases, leaving 8 bases not matched to a gene. CDR1 is SGHVS and CDR2 is FQNEAQ in the germline V gene. CDR3 loop: CASSLDRGVGGYGYTF. DNA for the CDR3: TGTGCCAGCAGCTTAGACAGGGGGGTCGGTGGCTATGGCTACACCTTC. Full variable domain (rest looked up from reference TRBV7-8 and TRBJ1-2): GAGVSQSPRYKVAKRGQDVALRCDPISGHVSLFWYQQALGQGPEFLTYFQNEAQLDKSGLPSDRFFAERPEGSVSTLKIQRTQQEDSAVYLCASSLDRGVGGYGYTFGSGTRLTVV.

This sequence joins TRBV7-8 and TRBJ1-1; D unclear. Germline V lookup: CDR1 SGHVS, CDR2 FQNEAQ. This CDR3 region has 12 residues. Trimming shortened V by 3 bases and J by 2 bases, and 4 bases separated the two germline ends. CDR3 protein: CASSFKNTEAFF. The CDR3 bases are TGTGCCAGCAGCTTCAAAAACACTGAAGCTTTCTTT.

V gene TRBV19 combines with J gene TRBJ1-4; 9 bases are shared with TRBD1. CDR1 and CDR2 from the germline V gene are LNHDA and SQIVND (reference sequence). This CDR3 region has 15 residues. Losses at the gene ends were 6 bases for V and 8 bases for J; bases not matched to a gene: 10. CDR3 loop: CASRSGGTGNEKLFF. The CDR3, as DNA: TGTGCCAGTAGGTCGGGGGGGACAGGGAACGAAAAACTGTTTTTT.

The chain uses TRBV5-5 and TRBJ2-2; the D gene could be TRBD1 or TRBD2 (5 bases each). The V end was cut by 7 bases, the J end by 4 bases, with 8 bases between. Germline-derived CDR1 and CDR2 are SGHKS and YYEKEE (reference sequence). CDR3 length equals 12 residues. The CDR3 region has the DNA TGTGCCAGCGACGGGGCCACCGGGGAGCTGTTTTTT. Translating gives CASDGATGELFF.